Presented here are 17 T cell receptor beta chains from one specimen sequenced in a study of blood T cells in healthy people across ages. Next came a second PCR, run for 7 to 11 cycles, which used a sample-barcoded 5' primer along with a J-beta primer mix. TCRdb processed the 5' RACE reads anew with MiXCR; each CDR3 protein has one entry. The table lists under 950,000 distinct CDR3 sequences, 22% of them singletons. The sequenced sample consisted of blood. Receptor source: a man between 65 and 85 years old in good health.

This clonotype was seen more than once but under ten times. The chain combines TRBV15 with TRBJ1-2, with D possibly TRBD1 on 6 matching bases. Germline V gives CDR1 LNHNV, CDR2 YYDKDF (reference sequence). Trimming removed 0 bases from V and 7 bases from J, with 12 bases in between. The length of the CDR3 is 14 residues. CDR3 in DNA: TGTGCCACCAGCAGAGATCTTGGGGGGCCTGGCTACACCTTC. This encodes CATSRDLGGPGYTF.

CDR3 protein: CASSSGTGGTKQETQYF. CDR3 in DNA: TGCGCCAGCAGCTCCGGGACAGGGGGAACCAAACAAGAGACCCAGTACTTC. The chain carries TRBV5-1 and TRBJ2-5, with 11 bases lining up with TRBD1. This CDR3 region has 17 residues. V shed 3 bases, J shed 2 bases, and the junction held 9 bases outside the gene matches. CDR1 is SGHRS, CDR2 YFSETQ, per germline. The full variable domain, rest sourced from reference TRBV5-1 and TRBJ2-5, is KAGVTQTPRYLIKTRGQQVTLSCSPISGHRSVSWYQQTPGQGLQFLFEYFSETQRNKGNFPGRFSGRQFSNSRSEMNVSTLELGDSALYLCASSSGTGGTKQETQYFGPGTRLLVL.

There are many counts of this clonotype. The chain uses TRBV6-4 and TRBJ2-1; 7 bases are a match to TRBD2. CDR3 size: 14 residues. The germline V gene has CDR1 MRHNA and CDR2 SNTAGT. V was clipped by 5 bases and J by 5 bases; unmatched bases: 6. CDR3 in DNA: TGTGCCAGCAGTCCCAGCGGGAACCACAATGAGCAGTTCTTC. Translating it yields CASSPSGNHNEQFF.

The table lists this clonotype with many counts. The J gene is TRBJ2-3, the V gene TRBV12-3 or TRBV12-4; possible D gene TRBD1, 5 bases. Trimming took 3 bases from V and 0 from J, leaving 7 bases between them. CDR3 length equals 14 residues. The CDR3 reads CASSFDRSTDTQYF. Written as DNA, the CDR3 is TGTGCCAGCAGTTTTGACAGAAGCACAGATACGCAGTATTTT.

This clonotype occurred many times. The CDR3 loop is CSAGQGRNTGELFF. The CDR3 bases are TGCAGTGCTGGACAGGGGCGAAACACCGGGGAGCTGTTTTTT. V and J are TRBV20-1 and TRBJ2-2; 9 nucleotides agree with TRBD1. With V trimmed by 5 bases and J by 2 bases, 3 bases remained unmatched. This CDR3 is built from 14 residues. Looked up from germline, CDR1 is DFQATT and CDR2 is SNEGSKA (reference sequence).

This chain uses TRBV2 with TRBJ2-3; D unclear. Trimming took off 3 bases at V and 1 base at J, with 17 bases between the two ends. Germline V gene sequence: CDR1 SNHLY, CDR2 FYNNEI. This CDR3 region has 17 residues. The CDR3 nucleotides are TGTGCCAGCAGTGAGGTCGACCTAACTTTTGGCACAGATACGCAGTATTTT. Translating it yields CASSEVDLTFGTDTQYF. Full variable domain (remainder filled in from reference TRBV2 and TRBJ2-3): EPEVTQTPSHQVTQMGQEVILRCVPISNHLYFYWYRQILGQKVEFLVSFYNNEISEKSEIFDDQFSVERPDGSNFTLKIRSTKLEDSAMYFCASSEVDLTFGTDTQYFGPGTRLTVL.

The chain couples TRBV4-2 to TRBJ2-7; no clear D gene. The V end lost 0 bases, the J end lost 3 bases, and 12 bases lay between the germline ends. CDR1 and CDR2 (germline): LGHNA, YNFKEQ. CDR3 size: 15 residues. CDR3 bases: TGTGCCAGCAGCCAAGAGCTCCGTAATCTCTACGAGCAGTACTTC. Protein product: CASSQELRNLYEQYF.

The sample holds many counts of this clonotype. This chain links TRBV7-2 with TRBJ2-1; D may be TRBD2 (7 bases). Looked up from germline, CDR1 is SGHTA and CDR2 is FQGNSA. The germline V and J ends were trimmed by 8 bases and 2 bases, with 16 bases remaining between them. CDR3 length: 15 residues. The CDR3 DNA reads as TGTGCCAGCCCCTTAGGGGGGGTCCCCTACAATGAGCAGTTCTTC. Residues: CASPLGGVPYNEQFF.

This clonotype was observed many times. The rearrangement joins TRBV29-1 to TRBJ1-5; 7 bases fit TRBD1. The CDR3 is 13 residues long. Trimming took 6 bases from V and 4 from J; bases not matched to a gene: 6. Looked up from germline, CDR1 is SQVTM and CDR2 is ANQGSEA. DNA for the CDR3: TGCAGCGTGGCCGGGACAGAGAATCAGCCCCAGCATTTT. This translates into CSVAGTENQPQHF.

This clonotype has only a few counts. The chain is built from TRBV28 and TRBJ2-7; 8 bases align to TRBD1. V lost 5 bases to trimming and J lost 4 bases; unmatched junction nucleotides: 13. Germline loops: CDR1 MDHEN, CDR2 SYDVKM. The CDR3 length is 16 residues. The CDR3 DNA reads TGTGCCAGCAGTGGAACAGACAGGGGCGCTGGGTACGAGCAGTACTTC. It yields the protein CASSGTDRGAGYEQYF.

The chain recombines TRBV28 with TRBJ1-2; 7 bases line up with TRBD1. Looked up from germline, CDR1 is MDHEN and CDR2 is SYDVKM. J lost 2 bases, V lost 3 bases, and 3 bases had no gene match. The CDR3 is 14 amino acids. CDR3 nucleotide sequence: TGTGCCAGCAGTTTCGAGGGGGCGAACTATGGCTACACCTTC. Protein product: CASSFEGANYGYTF.

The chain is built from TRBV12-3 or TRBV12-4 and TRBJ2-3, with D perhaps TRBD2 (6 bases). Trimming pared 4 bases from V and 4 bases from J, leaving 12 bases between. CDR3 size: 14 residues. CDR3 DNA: TGTGCCAGCAGTTGGCGATCTAGCGCAGATACGCAGTATTTT. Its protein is CASSWRSSADTQYF.

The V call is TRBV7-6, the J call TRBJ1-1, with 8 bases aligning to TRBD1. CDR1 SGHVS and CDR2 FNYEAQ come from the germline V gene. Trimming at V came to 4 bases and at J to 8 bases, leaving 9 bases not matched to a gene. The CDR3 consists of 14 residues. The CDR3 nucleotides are TGTGCCAGCAGCTCAACCGACAGGGGCGGGGAAGCTTTCTTT. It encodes CASSSTDRGGEAFF. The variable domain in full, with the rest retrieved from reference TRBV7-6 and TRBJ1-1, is GAGVSQSPRYKVTKRGQDVALRCDPISGHVSLYWYRQALGQGPEFLTYFNYEAQQDKSGLPNDRFSAERPEGSISTLTIQRTEQRDSAMYRCASSSTDRGGEAFFGQGTRLTVV.

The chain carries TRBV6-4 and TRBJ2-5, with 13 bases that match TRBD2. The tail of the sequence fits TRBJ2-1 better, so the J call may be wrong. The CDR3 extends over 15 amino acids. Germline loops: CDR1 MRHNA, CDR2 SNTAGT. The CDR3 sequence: CASSVGLAGVREQFF. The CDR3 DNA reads TGTGCCAGCAGTGTCGGACTAGCGGGAGTTCGTGAGCAGTTCTTC.

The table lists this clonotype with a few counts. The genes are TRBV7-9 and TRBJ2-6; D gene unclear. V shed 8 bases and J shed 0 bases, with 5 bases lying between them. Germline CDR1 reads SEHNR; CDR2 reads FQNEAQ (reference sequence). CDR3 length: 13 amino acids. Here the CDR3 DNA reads TGTGCCAGCCCGCGCTCTGGGGCCAACGTCCTGACTTTC. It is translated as CASPRSGANVLTF.

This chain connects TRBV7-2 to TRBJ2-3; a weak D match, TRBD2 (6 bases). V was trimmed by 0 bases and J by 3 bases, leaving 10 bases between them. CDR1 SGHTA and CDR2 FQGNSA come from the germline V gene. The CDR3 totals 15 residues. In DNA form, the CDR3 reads TGTGCCAGCAGCTTAGCGGGAGGTGTGACAGATACGCAGTATTTT. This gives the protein CASSLAGGVTDTQYF.

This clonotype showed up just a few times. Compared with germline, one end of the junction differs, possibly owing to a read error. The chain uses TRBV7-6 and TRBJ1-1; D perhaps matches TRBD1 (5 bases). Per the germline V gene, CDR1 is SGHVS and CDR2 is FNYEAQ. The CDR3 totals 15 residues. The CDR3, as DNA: TGTGCCAGCAGCTTAGGCGGGGGTAGGGGCACTGAAGTTTTCTTT. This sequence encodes CASSLGGGRGTEVFF.